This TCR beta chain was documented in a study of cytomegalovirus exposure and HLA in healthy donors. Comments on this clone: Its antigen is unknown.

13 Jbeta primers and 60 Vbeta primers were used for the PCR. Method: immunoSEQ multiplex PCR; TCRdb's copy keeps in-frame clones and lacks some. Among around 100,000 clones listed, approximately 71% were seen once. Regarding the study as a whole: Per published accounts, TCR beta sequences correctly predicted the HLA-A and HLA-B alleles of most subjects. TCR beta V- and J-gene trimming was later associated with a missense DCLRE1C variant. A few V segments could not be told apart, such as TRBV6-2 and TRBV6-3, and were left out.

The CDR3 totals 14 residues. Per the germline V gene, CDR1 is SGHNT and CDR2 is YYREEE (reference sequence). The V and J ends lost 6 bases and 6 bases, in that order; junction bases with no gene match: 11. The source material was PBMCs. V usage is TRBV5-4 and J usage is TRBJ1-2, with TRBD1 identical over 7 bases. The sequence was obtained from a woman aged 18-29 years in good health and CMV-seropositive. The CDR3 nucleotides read TGTGCCAGCAAGGCCGAGACAGGGAGTCATGGCTACACCTTC. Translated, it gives CASKAETGSHGYTF.